The 6 T cell receptor beta chains given below trace back to one sample, sequenced in a study of identical twins. In TCRdb, the 5' RACE reads were re-called with MiXCR into one record per CDR3 protein. The sample lists roughly 280,000 distinct CDR3 sequences, nearly 9.5% occurring once. The sample was also reused in another study, on yellow fever vaccine responses in identical twins.

Specimen: CD8+ T cells sorted from blood. Receptor source: a woman younger than 30 in good health.

This sequence joins TRBV29-1 and TRBJ2-3; a weak D match, TRBD1 (6 bases). CDR1 SQVTM and CDR2 ANQGSEA come from the germline V gene. The V end lost 7 bases, the J end lost 3 bases, and 14 bases lay between the germline ends. The CDR3 loop spans 13 amino acids. CDR3 loop: CSAHRELTDTQYF. As DNA, the CDR3 is TGCAGCGCACACAGGGAATTGACAGATACGCAGTATTTT.

At least ten counts were recorded for this clonotype. The chain links TRBV18 to TRBJ2-7, with 7 bases fitting TRBD2. The V gene end was trimmed by 3 bases and the J gene end by 0 bases; junction bases not matched to a gene: 5. Looked up from germline, CDR1 is KGHSH and CDR2 is LQKENI. CDR3 size: 15 residues. CDR3 DNA sequence: TGTGCCAGCTCACCGGAAGGGGACTACTCCTACGAGCAGTACTTC. This sequence encodes CASSPEGDYSYEQYF.

The genes are TRBV18 and TRBJ2-7; 8 bases are shared with TRBD1. Germline CDR1 is KGHSH and CDR2 is LQKENI. This CDR3 is built from 17 residues. Unmatched junction bases numbered 12, after V lost 3 bases and J lost 2 bases. CDR3 in amino acids: CASSPYDLGQEPYEQYF. The CDR3 DNA reads as TGTGCCAGCTCACCGTATGATCTGGGACAGGAGCCCTACGAGCAGTACTTC.

The V call is TRBV20-1, the J call TRBJ2-3, with 8 bases lining up with TRBD1. Germline V gene sequence: CDR1 DFQATT, CDR2 SNEGSKA (reference sequence). The CDR3 has 14 residues. V dropped 5 bases and J dropped 4; count of bases not matched to a gene: 8. In DNA form, the CDR3 reads TGCAGTGCTCCGGAGACACAGGGGGCAGATACGCAGTATTTT. Amino acids: CSAPETQGADTQYF.

This clonotype appeared many times. The genes are TRBV3-1 and TRBJ2-1; TRBD2 matches 15 bases. The CDR3 sequence is 18 residues long. The trim removed 2 bases at V and 5 bases at J, leaving 7 bases unmatched. Germline values: CDR1 LGHDT, CDR2 YNNKEL (reference sequence). The CDR3 DNA reads as TGTGCCAGCAGCCAAAGAAAGAGGACTAGCGGGGGGGACAATGAGCAGTTCTTC. It specifies CASSQRKRTSGGDNEQFF.

The gene calls are TRBV7-9 and TRBJ2-7; D is unresolved. V lost 5 bases and J 3 bases, leaving 14 bases between the germline ends. Germline V gene sequence: CDR1 SEHNR, CDR2 FQNEAQ (reference sequence). This CDR3 contains 14 residues. CDR3 in DNA: TGTGCCAGCAGCCTTGACACGGTAGACTACGAGCAGTACTTC. Translating gives CASSLDTVDYEQYF.